The 5 T cell receptor beta chains below were found in one sample sequenced in a study of T cells in localized non-small cell lung cancer. The assay was immunoSEQ multiplex PCR, and TCRdb's table has in-frame clones only and misses some. The table includes around 30,000 clones, more than 70% detected once. The material was peripheral blood, obtained before any cancer treatment. The receptors derive from a female donor of 60 years or more with stage III squamous cell lung carcinoma.

This rearrangement joins TRBV21-1 to TRBJ2-1; TRBD2 is the table's D call and was not checked against the DNA. TRBV21-1 is recorded as a pseudogene. This CDR3 is 15 amino acids long. CDR3 sequence reads: CASSKEKRRTNEQFF. Written as DNA, the CDR3 is TGTGCCAGCAGCAAAGAAAAGAGGCGAACAAATGAGCAGTTCTTC.

V is TRBV6-4 and J is TRBJ1-1; TRBD1 aligns across 10 bases. CDR3 length: 13 residues. Looked up from germline, CDR1 is MRHNA and CDR2 is SNTAGT. V gave up 8 bases and J gave up 6 bases; unmatched junction bases: 6. CDR3 sequence: CASGTGAGSEAFF. The DNA of the CDR3 is TGTGCCAGCGGGACAGGGGCAGGGTCTGAAGCTTTCTTT.

J is TRBJ1-2 and V is TRBV20-1, with 7 bases fitting TRBD1. V was clipped by 8 bases and J by 2 bases; unmatched bases: 2. This CDR3 is 11 amino acids long. Germline V gene lookup returns CDR1 DFQATT and CDR2 SNEGSKA (reference sequence). Written as DNA, the CDR3 is TGCAGTATGGACAGGAACTATGGCTACACCTTC. Protein product: CSMDRNYGYTF.

The rearrangement uses TRBV7-9 and TRBJ2-1; 8 bases match TRBD2. Germline V gene lookup returns CDR1 SEHNR and CDR2 FQNEAQ (reference sequence). This CDR3 region has 18 residues. After removal of 1 base from V and 2 bases from J, the junction contained 10 bases not matched to a gene. The CDR3 region has the DNA TGTGCCAGCAGCTTAGTCGTAGGGAGCGGGGGAACCTACAATGAGCAGTTCTTC. This sequence encodes CASSLVVGSGGTYNEQFF.

This clone was observed a handful of times. The CDR3 spells CASSPPGRRSDTQYF. Written as DNA, the CDR3 is TGTGCCAGCAGTCCCCCCGGGCGTAGGTCTGATACGCAGTATTTT. The V gene is TRBV28, the J gene TRBJ2-3; D uncertain. This CDR3 comprises 15 residues. Germline V gene lookup returns CDR1 MDHEN and CDR2 SYDVKM. V gave up 5 bases and J gave up 6 bases, with 18 bases separating them. Full variable domain (missing parts from reference TRBV28 and TRBJ2-3): DVKVTQSSRYLVKRTGEKVFLECVQDMDHENMFWYRQDPGLGLRLIYFSYDVKMKEKGDIPEGYSVSREKKERFSLILESASTNQTSMYLCASSPPGRRSDTQYFGPGTRLTVL.